A selection of T cell receptor beta chains follows, all from one sample in a study of T-cell memory formation after mild COVID-19. TCRdb reanalysed the 5' RACE reads using MiXCR and keeps one entry per CDR3 protein. The sample includes about 90,000 distinct CDR3 sequences, roughly 16% of them seen just once. The sample was PBMCs or a T cell subset sorted from them (not recorded which). Receptors originate from a man aged 18 to 29 who had mild COVID-19 (a few samples of this study predate the infection). Cell type and time point are not known. Each CDR3 is given with its conserved first and last residue. A D gene is named only where the DNA matches it firmly. Some rows mark clone size as missing; the rest say once, few, many or name a class of expanded clone.

CASSSWSGDTDTQYF,TGTGCCAGCAGCTCTTGGAGCGGGGACACAGATACGCAGTATTTT,TRBJ2-3,TRBD2,15,TRBV9,few
CASSGLPDQETQYF,TGTGCCAGCAGTGGGCTACCTGATCAAGAGACCCAGTACTTC,TRBJ2-5,-,14,TRBV25-1,-
CASSPTGATNEKLFF,TGTGCCAGCAGCCCGACAGGTGCAACTAATGAAAAACTGTTTTTT,TRBJ1-4,-,15,TRBV7-7,-
CAWSGTYYNEQFF,TGTGCCTGGAGTGGGACGTATTACAATGAGCAGTTCTTC,TRBJ2-1,-,13,TRBV30,-
CASGSTGSVEKLFF,TGTGCTAGTGGCTCGACAGGGAGCGTAGAAAAACTGTTTTTT,TRBJ1-4,TRBD1,14,TRBV12-5,-
CATSRDPDRGLGYTF,TGTGCCACCAGCAGAGATCCGGACAGGGGTTTGGGCTACACCTTC,TRBJ1-2,TRBD1,15,TRBV15,-
CASSSYRTNTGELFF,TGTGCCAGCAGTTCATACAGGACGAACACCGGGGAGCTGTTTTTT,TRBJ2-2,-,15,TRBV7-8,many
CSVKGQGAMGYTF,TGCAGCGTCAAAGGACAGGGCGCGATGGGCTACACCTTC,TRBJ1-2,TRBD1,13,TRBV29-1,-
CASSPGTSGGGGTDTQYF,TGTGCCAGCAGCCCCGGGACTAGCGGGGGTGGGGGCACAGATACGCAGTATTTT,TRBJ2-3,TRBD2,18,TRBV3-1,-
CSVEVAGLRETQYF,TGCAGCGTTGAAGTTGCGGGATTAAGGGAGACCCAGTACTTC,TRBJ2-5,-,14,TRBV29-1,-
CASSLVWKGGRDDNEQFF,TGCGCCAGCAGCTTGGTATGGAAGGGGGGCCGGGATGACAATGAGCAGTTCTTC,TRBJ2-1,-,18,TRBV5-1,-
CASSLAAGTETQYF,TGTGCCAGCAGCTTAGCGGCAGGGACAGAGACCCAGTACTTC,TRBJ2-5,-,14,TRBV7-8,few